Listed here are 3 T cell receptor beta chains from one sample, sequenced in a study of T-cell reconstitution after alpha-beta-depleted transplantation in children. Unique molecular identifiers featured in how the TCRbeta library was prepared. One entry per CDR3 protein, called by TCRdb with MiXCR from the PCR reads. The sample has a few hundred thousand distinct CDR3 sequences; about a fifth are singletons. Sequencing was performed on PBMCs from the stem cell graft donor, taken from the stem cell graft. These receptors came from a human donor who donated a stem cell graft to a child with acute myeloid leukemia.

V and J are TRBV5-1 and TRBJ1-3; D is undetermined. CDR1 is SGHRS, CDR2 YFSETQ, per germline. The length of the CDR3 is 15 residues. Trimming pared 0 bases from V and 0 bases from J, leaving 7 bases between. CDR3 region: CASSLDISSGNTIYF. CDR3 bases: TGCGCCAGCAGCTTGGACATTTCCTCTGGAAACACCATATATTTT.

DNA for the CDR3: TGCAGCGCCCCAGCGACGGGCCGGAGCTACAATGAGCAGTTCTTC. Its translation is CSAPATGRSYNEQFF. The gene calls are TRBV29-1 and TRBJ2-1; D is undetermined. V gave up 7 bases and J gave up 3 bases, with 19 bases separating them. CDR1 and CDR2 (germline): SQVTM, ANQGSEA. CDR3 length equals 15 residues.

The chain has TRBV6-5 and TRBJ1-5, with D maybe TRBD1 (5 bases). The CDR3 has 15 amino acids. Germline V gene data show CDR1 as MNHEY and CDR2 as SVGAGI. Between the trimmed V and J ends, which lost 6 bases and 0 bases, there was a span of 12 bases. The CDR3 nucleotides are TGTGCCAGCAGCTACGTTGGGGGTAGCAATCAGCCCCAGCATTTT. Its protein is CASSYVGGSNQPQHF.